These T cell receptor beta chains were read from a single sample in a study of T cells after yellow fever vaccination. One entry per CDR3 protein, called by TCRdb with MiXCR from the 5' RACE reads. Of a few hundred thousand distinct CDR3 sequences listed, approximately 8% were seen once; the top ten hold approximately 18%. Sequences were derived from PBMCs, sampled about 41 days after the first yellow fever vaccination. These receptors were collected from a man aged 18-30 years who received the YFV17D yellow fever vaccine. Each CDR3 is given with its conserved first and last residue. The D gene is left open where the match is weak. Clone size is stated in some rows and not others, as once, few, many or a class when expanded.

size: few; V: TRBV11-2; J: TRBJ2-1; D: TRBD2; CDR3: CASSEDPGLAKFF; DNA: TGTGCCAGCAGCGAAGATCCGGGACTAGCCAAGTTCTTC
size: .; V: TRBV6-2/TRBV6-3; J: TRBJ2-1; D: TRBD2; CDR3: CASRREAYNEQFF; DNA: TGTGCCAGCCGCCGGGAGGCCTACAATGAGCAGTTCTTC
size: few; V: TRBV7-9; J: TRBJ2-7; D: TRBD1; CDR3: CASSLGRQGIKYEQYF; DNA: TGTGCCAGCAGCTTAGGTCGACAGGGAATAAAATACGAGCAGTACTTC
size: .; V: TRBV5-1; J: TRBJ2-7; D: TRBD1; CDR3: CASSLGTGAEQYF; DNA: TGCGCCAGCAGCTTAGGGACAGGGGCCGAGCAGTACTTC
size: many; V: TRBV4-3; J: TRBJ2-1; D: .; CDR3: CASSPYSGGGEQFF; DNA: TGCGCCAGCAGCCCCTACTCAGGGGGAGGTGAGCAGTTCTTC
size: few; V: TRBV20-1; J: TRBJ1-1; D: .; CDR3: CSASIWHTEAFF; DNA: TGCAGTGCTTCCATCTGGCACACTGAAGCTTTCTTT
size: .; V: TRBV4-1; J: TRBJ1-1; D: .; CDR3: CASSLFMTAENTEAFF; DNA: TGCGCCAGCAGCCTCTTCATGACAGCCGAAAACACTGAAGCTTTCTTT
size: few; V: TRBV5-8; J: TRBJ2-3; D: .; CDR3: CASRRTSPTDTQYF; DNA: TGTGCCAGCAGAAGGACCAGCCCCACAGATACGCAGTATTTT
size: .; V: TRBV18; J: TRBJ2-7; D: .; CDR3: CASSLQNSTYEQYF; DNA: TGTGCCAGCTCACTACAGAATTCAACCTACGAGCAGTACTTC
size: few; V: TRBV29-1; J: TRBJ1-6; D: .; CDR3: CSVREGNSPLHF; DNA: TGCAGCGTTCGGGAGGGGAATTCACCCCTCCACTTT
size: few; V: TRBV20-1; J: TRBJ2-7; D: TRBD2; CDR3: CSVPLAGGSYEQYF; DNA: TGCAGTGTCCCCCTAGCGGGGGGTTCCTACGAGCAGTACTTC
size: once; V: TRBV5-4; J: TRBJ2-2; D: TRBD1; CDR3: CASSGPGTGTGELFF; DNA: TGTGCCAGCAGCGGACCCGGGACAGGGACCGGGGAGCTGTTTTTT
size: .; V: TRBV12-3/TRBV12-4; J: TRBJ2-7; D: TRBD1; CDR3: CASSLGLQGARYEQYF; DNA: TGTGCCAGCAGTTTAGGACTACAGGGGGCGCGATACGAGCAGTACTTC
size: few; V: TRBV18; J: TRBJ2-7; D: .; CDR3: CASSRVGHLSYEQYF; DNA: TGTGCCAGCTCAAGAGTTGGACATCTCTCCTACGAGCAGTACTTC
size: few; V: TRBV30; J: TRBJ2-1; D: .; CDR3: CAHYPRTAYNEQFF; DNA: TGTGCCCACTACCCTCGGACAGCTTACAATGAGCAGTTCTTC
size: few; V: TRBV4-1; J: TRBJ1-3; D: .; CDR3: CASSQEGLGSGNTIYF; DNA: TGCGCCAGCAGCCAAGAAGGTTTAGGATCCGGAAACACCATATATTTT
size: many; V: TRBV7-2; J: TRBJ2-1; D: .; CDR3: CASSPSFNEQFF; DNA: TGTGCCAGCAGCCCGAGCTTCAATGAGCAGTTCTTC
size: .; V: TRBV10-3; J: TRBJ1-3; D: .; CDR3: CAISGEEASGNTIYF; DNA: TGTGCCATCAGTGGAGAGGAGGCGTCTGGAAACACCATATATTTT
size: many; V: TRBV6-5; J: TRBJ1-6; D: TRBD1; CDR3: CASCQGGTYNSPLHF; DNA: TGTGCCAGCTGCCAGGGGGGAACTTATAATTCACCCCTCCACTTT
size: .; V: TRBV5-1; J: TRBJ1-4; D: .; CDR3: CASSRSRSDEKLLF; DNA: TGCGCCAGCTCCCGCTCGCGATCGGACGAAAAACTGCTTTTT
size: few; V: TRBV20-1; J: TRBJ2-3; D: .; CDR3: CSASLHSSTDTQYF; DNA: TGCAGTGCTTCCCTCCACTCGAGCACAGATACGCAGTATTTT
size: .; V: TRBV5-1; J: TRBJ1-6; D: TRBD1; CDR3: CASSSTGTENSPLHF; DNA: TGCGCCAGCAGCTCGACCGGGACAGAGAATTCACCCCTCCACTTT
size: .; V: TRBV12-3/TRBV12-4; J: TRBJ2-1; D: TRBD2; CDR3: CASSLSSSGGVTEQFF; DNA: TGTGCCAGCAGTTTGAGTTCTAGCGGGGGGGTCACTGAGCAGTTCTTC